This T cell receptor beta chain was observed in a study of blood T cell repertoires in COVID-19. Authors' processing steps: Reference gene primer amplification gave nucleated cell count estimates. Some clones are missing from TCRdb's copy, which holds only in-frame ones; the method was immunoSEQ multiplex PCR. V and J calls and clone size come straight from that table; D and trimming were deduced from the DNA. Of more than 45,000 clones listed, 80% to 85% are singletons. Germline CDR1 reads MNHEY; CDR2 reads SVGEGT. The V gene end was trimmed by 4 bases and the J gene end by 4 bases; junction bases not matched to a gene: 6. There are 14 residues in the CDR3.

This chain joins TRBV6-2 or TRBV6-3 and TRBJ2-5; the match to TRBD1 covers 7 bases. The source is a man at least 80 years old with COVID-19, enrolled during active disease. The sequenced sample consisted of peripheral blood. The CDR3 here is CASSSRQGRETQYF. The CDR3, as DNA: TGTGCCAGCAGTTCCCGACAGGGAAGAGAGACCCAGTACTTC.